This record concerns one TCR beta chain sequence. The antigen remains unidentified. Germline assignment: CDR1 DFQATT and CDR2 SNEGSKA (reference sequence). This CDR3 spans 14 amino acids. The germline V and J ends were trimmed by 5 bases and 2 bases, with 16 bases remaining between them. This sample's treatment: approximately 9-day PBMC culture with coronavirus spike peptide pools or control peptides (ViraFEST assay). The data were obtained in a study of vaccination and CD4 T cells after COVID-19. The Oncomine TCR Beta short-read assay sequenced DNA from cultured CD4+ T cells. TCRdb called the PCR reads again in MiXCR, with one record for every CDR3 protein. This table holds more than 6,500 distinct CDR3 sequences, roughly 69% found once.

The chain recombines TRBV20-1 with TRBJ2-7, with no clear D. The sequencing sample was made of CD4+ T cells from blood, cultured in vitro. The clonotype originates from a human donor who had recovered from COVID-19. This chain's CDR3 is CSASIQSNTYEQYF. Written as DNA, the CDR3 is TGCAGTGCTTCAATTCAGTCCAACACCTACGAGCAGTACTTC.